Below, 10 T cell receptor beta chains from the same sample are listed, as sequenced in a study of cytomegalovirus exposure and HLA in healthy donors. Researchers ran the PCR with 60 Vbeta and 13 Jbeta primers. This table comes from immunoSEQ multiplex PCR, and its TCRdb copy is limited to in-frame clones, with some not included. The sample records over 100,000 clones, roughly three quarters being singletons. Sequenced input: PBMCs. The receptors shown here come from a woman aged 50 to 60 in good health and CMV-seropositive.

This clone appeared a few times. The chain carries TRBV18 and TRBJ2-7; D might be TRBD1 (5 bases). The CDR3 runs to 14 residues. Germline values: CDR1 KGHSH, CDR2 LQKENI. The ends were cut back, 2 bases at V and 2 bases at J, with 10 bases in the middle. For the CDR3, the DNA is TGTGCCAGCTCACCAGGCCTCAGGGCCTACGAGCAGTACTTC. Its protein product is CASSPGLRAYEQYF.

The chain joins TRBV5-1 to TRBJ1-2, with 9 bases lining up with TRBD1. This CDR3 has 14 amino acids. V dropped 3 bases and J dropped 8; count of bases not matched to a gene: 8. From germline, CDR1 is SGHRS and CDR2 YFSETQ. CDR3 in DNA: TGCGCCAGCAGCTCGGGACAGGGCGTTTGGGGCTACACCTTC. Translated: CASSSGQGVWGYTF.

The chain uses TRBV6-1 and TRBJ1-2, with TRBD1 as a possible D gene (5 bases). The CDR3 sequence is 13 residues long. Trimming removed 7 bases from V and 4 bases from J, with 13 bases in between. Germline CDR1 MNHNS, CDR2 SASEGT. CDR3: CASILRGLYGYTF. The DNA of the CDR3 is TGTGCCAGCATCCTTAGGGGACTCTATGGCTACACCTTC.

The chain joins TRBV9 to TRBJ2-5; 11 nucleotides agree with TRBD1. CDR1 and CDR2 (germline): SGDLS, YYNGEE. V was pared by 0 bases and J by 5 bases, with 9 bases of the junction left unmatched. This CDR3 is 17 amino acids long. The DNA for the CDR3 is TGTGCCAGCAGCGTAGCCCGGGACAGGGGGAGTCGGGAGACCCAGTACTTC. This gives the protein CASSVARDRGSRETQYF.

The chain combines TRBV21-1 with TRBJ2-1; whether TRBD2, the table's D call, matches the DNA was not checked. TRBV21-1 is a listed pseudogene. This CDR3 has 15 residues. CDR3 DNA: TGTGCCAGCAGCAAAGAGCGGACGGGCGGGTATGAGCAGTTCTTC. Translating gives CASSKERTGGYEQFF.

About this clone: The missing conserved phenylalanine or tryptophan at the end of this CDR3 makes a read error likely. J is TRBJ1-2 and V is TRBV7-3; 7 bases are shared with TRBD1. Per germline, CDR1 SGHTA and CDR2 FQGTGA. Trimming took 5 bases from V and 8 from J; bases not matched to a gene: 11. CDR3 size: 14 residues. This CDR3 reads CASSPREGALGYTS. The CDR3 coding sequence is TGTGCCAGCAGCCCTCGGGAGGGGGCGCTGGGCTACACCTCC.

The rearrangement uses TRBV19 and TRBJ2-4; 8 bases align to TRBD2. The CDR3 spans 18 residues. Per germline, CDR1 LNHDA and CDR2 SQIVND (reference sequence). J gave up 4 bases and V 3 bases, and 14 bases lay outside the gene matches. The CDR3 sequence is CASSIRAGADPGKNIQYF. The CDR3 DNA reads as TGTGCCAGTAGTATTCGAGCGGGGGCCGATCCGGGGAAAAACATTCAGTACTTC.

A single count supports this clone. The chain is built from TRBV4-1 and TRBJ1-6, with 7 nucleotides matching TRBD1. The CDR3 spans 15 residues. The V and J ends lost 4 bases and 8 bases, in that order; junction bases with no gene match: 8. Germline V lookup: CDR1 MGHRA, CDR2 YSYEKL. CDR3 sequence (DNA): TGCGCCAGCAGCCCCGTGACAGGGACGTATTCACCCCTCCACTTT. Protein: CASSPVTGTYSPLHF.

The CDR3 reads CASSGGQGAYYEQYF. The CDR3 region has the DNA TGTGCCAGCAGCGGGGGACAGGGGGCTTACTACGAGCAGTACTTC. V usage is TRBV5-4 and J usage is TRBJ2-7; 12 positions agree with TRBD1. This CDR3 contains 15 residues. The J segment lost 3 bases and the V segment lost 4 bases, leaving 5 bases of the junction unmatched. Germline V gives CDR1 SGHNT, CDR2 YYREEE (reference sequence). Drawing the rest from reference TRBV5-4 and TRBJ2-7, the complete variable domain is ETGVTQSPTHLIKTRGQQVTLRCSSQSGHNTVSWYQQALGQGPQFIFQYYREEENGRGNFPPRFSGLQFPNYSSELNVNALELDDSALYLCASSGGQGAYYEQYFGPGTRLTVT.

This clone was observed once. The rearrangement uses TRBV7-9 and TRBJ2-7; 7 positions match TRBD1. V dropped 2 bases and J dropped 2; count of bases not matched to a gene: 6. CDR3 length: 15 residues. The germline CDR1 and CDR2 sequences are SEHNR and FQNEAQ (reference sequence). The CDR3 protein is CASSLTDRLTYEQYF. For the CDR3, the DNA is TGTGCCAGCAGCTTAACGGACAGGCTTACCTACGAGCAGTACTTC.